Following are 15 T cell receptor beta chains from one sample sequenced in a study of blood T cells in healthy people across ages. Primed by a sample-barcoded 5' primer and a J-beta primer mix, a second PCR proceeded for roughly 7 to 11 cycles. TCRdb analysed the 5' RACE reads with MiXCR anew, one entry per CDR3 protein. The profile shows about 1.5 million distinct CDR3 sequences, about 40% of them singletons. Sequences were obtained from blood. These receptors were obtained from a young woman in good health.

V and J are TRBV27 and TRBJ1-1; TRBD1 matches at 8 bases. The CDR3 totals 17 residues. The V and J ends lost 2 bases and 5 bases, in that order; junction bases with no gene match: 13. Germline V gene lookup returns CDR1 MNHEY and CDR2 SMNVEV (reference sequence). CDR3 in amino acids: CASSLSTGTGVGTEAFF. DNA of the CDR3: TGTGCCAGCAGTTTAAGTACCGGGACAGGCGTGGGGACTGAAGCTTTCTTT.

This clonotype was seen only a few times. V gene TRBV30 combines with J gene TRBJ2-4, with 11 bases matching TRBD1. With 1 base clipped from V and 5 bases from J, the junction kept 4 bases outside the gene matches. Per germline, CDR1 GTSNPN and CDR2 SVGIG (reference sequence). The CDR3 is 15 residues long. The CDR3 protein is CAWSGPGQGENIQYF. The CDR3 DNA follows: TGTGCCTGGAGTGGGCCGGGACAGGGGGAAAACATTCAGTACTTC.

This clonotype was seen a few times. The chain joins TRBV6-5 to TRBJ2-7, with no clear D. The length of the CDR3 is 13 residues. The V gene lost 2 bases and the J gene lost 3 bases, with 8 bases spanning the gap. Germline loops: CDR1 MNHEY, CDR2 SVGAGI. As DNA, the CDR3 is TGTGCCAGCAGTTACCGTCCCGACTACGAGCAGTACTTC. This sequence encodes CASSYRPDYEQYF.

The chain uses TRBV9 and TRBJ1-2; 9 bases map to TRBD1. This CDR3 region has 16 residues. Per germline, CDR1 SGDLS and CDR2 YYNGEE. J lost 2 bases, V lost 0 bases, and 5 bases had no gene match. The CDR3 DNA is TGTGCCAGCAGCGTAGGGGGACAGGGATTAAACTATGGCTACACCTTC. Translated, it gives CASSVGGQGLNYGYTF.

V and J are TRBV25-1 and TRBJ2-1; D gene uncertain. The CDR3 totals 17 residues. The V gene's germline CDR1 is MGHDK and CDR2 SYGVNS. Trimming took 1 base from V and 4 from J, leaving 17 bases between them. CDR3 loop: CASSEFFRTEPYNEQFF. CDR3 DNA: TGTGCCAGCAGTGAATTCTTTCGGACGGAGCCTTACAATGAGCAGTTCTTC.

This clonotype was recorded a few times. The chain is built from TRBV11-1 and TRBJ2-7; TRBD2 might be the D (6 bases). The V gene's germline CDR1 is SGHAT and CDR2 FQDESV (reference sequence). Trimming took off 3 bases at V and 5 bases at J, with 17 bases between the two ends. This CDR3 has 15 residues. The CDR3 sequence is CASSFLASARNEQYF. The DNA for the CDR3 is TGTGCCAGCAGCTTCTTGGCTAGCGCGCGGAACGAGCAGTACTTC.

The rearrangement uses TRBV29-1 and TRBJ2-1, with 8 positions matching TRBD2. CDR1 and CDR2 from the germline V gene are SQVTM and ANQGSEA. The J segment lost 8 bases and the V segment lost 6 bases, leaving 9 bases of the junction unmatched. This CDR3 is built from 13 residues. The CDR3, as DNA: TGCAGCGTCAGCGAGCGGGAGAGGTATGAGCAGTTCTTC. Its translation: CSVSERERYEQFF.

V usage is TRBV27 and J usage is TRBJ2-5; the D gene could be TRBD1 or TRBD2 (7 bases each). This CDR3 has 16 amino acids. Trimming removed 3 bases from V and 4 bases from J, with 18 bases in between. The V gene's germline CDR1 is MNHEY and CDR2 SMNVEV (reference sequence). This CDR3 is CASSLGAGGVRETQYF. The CDR3 DNA reads TGTGCCAGCAGTTTGGGGGCAGGGGGGGTCCGAGAGACCCAGTACTTC.

This clonotype came up once. The rearrangement uses TRBV29-1 and TRBJ1-1, with 8 bases fitting TRBD1. The germline gives CDR1 SQVTM, CDR2 ANQGSEA. The CDR3 is 14 residues long. The trim removed 6 bases at V and 4 bases at J, leaving 10 bases unmatched. CDR3 coding DNA: TGCAGCGTGGTGTCGAACAGGGGGTTCACTGAAGCTTTCTTT. It is translated as CSVVSNRGFTEAFF.

This chain joins TRBV5-8 and TRBJ2-7; tentative D call: TRBD1 (5 bases). The CDR3 covers 15 residues. Germline loops: CDR1 SGHTS, CDR2 YDEGEE. Between the trimmed V and J ends, which lost 0 bases and 1 base, there was a span of 11 bases. CDR3 nucleotides: TGTGCCAGCAGCTTGGCGGTCAGGGCGTCCTACGAGCAGTACTTC. Its protein product is CASSLAVRASYEQYF. Drawing the rest from reference TRBV5-8 and TRBJ2-7, the complete variable domain is EAGVTQSPTHLIKTRGQQATLRCSPISGHTSVYWYQQALGLGLQFLLWYDEGEERNRGNFPPRFSGRQFPNYSSELNVNALELEDSALYLCASSLAVRASYEQYFGPGTRLTVT.

The rearrangement uses TRBV4-1 and TRBJ2-5, with D possibly matching TRBD1 (5 bases). The DNA matches TRBJ2-7 better at its end, which makes the J call doubtful. Per the germline V gene, CDR1 is MGHRA and CDR2 is YSYEKL. The CDR3 has 15 residues. As DNA, the CDR3 is TGCGCCAGCAGCCAAGATGCGTCAGGGTTCGGCGAGCAGTACTTC. Translation gives CASSQDASGFGEQYF.

This clonotype came up a few times. The CDR3 here is CASSFNRGLPNTGELFF. DNA of the CDR3: TGTGCCAGCAGCTTTAACAGGGGCCTACCGAACACCGGGGAGCTGTTTTTT. The V gene is TRBV7-2, the J gene TRBJ2-2, with 7 bases matching TRBD1. J gave up 0 bases and V 3 bases, and 7 bases lay outside the gene matches. This CDR3 has 17 amino acids. In germline, CDR1 is SGHTA, CDR2 FQGNSA.

V usage is TRBV27 and J usage is TRBJ1-1, with D possibly being TRBD1 (6 bases). Deletions cut 7 bases from V and 3 bases from J, with 15 bases between. This CDR3 region has 14 residues. In germline, CDR1 is MNHEY, CDR2 SMNVEV (reference sequence). The CDR3: CASKPGHVDTEAFF. In nucleotides, the CDR3 is TGTGCCAGCAAACCGGGACACGTCGACACTGAAGCTTTCTTT.

This chain connects TRBV10-3 to TRBJ1-2; D remains unclear. Germline-derived CDR1 and CDR2 are ENHRY and SYGVKD. The V end lost 4 bases, the J end lost 9 bases, and 15 bases lay between the germline ends. The CDR3 has 13 amino acids. The chain's CDR3 is CAISASQADRYTF. For the CDR3, the DNA is TGTGCCATCAGTGCGTCGCAAGCCGATCGCTACACCTTC.

The rearrangement joins TRBV20-1 to TRBJ2-1, with TRBD2 identical over 8 bases. The CDR3 runs to 13 residues. Germline CDR1 is DFQATT and CDR2 is SNEGSKA (reference sequence). Trimming took 3 bases from V and 9 from J; bases not matched to a gene: 7. CDR3 coding DNA: TGCAGTGCTAGCGGGGGGGCCTTGGGTGAGCAGTTCTTC. Translation: CSASGGALGEQFF.